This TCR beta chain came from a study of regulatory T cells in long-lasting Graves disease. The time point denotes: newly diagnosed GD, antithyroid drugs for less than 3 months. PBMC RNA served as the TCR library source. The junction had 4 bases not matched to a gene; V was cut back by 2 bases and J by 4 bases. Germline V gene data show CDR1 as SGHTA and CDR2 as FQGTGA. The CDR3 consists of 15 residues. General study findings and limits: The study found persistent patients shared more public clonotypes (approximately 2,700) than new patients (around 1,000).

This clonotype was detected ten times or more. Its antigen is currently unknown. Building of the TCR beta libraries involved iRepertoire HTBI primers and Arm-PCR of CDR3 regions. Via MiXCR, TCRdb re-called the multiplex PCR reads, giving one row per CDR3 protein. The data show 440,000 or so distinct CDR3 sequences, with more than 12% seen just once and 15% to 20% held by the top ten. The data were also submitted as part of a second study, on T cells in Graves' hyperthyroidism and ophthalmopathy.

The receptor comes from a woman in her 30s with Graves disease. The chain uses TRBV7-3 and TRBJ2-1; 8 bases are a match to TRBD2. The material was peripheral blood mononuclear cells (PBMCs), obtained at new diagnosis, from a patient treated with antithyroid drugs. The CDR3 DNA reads TGTGCCAGCAGCTTATTAGCGGGATTATACAATGAGCAGTTCTTC. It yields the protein CASSLLAGLYNEQFF.